This record looks at one T cell receptor (beta chain) sequence and its context. How the authors handled the data: Amplification from reference gene primers served as the basis for estimated nucleated cell counts. The method was immunoSEQ multiplex PCR; TCRdb's version includes in-frame clones alone and lacks a portion of them. V and J calls and clone size are as listed in that table; D and trimming were resolved from the DNA. In the table there are around 140,000 clones, approximately 90% of which are singletons. These data come from a study of blood T cell repertoires in COVID-19. Across the whole study: Collection of acute and convalescent COVID-19 samples took place in the United States, Italy and Spain. From T cells, B-cell-depleted T cells, or PBMCs came the material, which was cDNA or gDNA.

This CDR3 is built from 13 residues. With 1 base removed from V and 4 bases from J, the gap between germline ends came to 8 bases. The V gene's germline CDR1 is SGHKS and CDR2 YYEKEE (reference sequence). The source material was peripheral blood. This receptor was taken from a man aged 60 to 69 with active or convalescent COVID-19. V and J are TRBV5-5 and TRBJ1-1, with D perhaps TRBD1 (5 bases). The CDR3 loop reads CASSLSGGTEAFF. The CDR3 DNA reads as TGTGCCAGCAGCTTGTCGGGGGGCACTGAAGCTTTCTTT.